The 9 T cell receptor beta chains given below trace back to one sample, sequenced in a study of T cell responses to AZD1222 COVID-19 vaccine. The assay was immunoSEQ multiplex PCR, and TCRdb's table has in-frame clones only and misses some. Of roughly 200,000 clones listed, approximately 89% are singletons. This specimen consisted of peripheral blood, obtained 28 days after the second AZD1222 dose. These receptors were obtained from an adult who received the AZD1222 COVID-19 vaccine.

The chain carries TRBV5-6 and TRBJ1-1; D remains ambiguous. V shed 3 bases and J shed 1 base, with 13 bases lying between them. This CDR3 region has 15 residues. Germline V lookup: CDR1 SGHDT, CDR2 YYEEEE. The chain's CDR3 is CASSWRVAGNTEAFF. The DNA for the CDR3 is TGTGCCAGCAGCTGGAGGGTGGCAGGGAACACTGAAGCTTTCTTT. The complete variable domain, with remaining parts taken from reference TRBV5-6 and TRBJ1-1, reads DAGVTQSPTHLIKTRGQQVTLRCSPKSGHDTVSWYQQALGQGPQFIFQYYEEEERQRGNFPDRFSGHQFPNYSSELNVNALLLGDSALYLCASSWRVAGNTEAFFGQGTRLTVV.

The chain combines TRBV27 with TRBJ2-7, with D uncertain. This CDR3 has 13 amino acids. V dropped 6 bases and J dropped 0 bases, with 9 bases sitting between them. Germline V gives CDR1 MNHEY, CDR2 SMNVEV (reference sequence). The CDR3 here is CASSLFPSYEQYF. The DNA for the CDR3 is TGTGCCAGCAGCCTCTTCCCCTCCTACGAGCAGTACTTC.

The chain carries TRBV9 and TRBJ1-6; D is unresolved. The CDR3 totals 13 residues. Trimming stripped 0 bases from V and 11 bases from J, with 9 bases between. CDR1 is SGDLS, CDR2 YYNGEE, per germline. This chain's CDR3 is CASSVGVEPPLHF. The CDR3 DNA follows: TGTGCCAGCAGCGTAGGCGTCGAGCCACCCCTCCACTTT. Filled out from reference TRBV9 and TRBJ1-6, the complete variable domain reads DSGVTQTPKHLITATGQRVTLRCSPRSGDLSVYWYQQSLDQGLQFLIQYYNGEERAKGNILERFSAQQFPDLHSELNLSSLELGDSALYFCASSVGVEPPLHFGNGTRLTVT.

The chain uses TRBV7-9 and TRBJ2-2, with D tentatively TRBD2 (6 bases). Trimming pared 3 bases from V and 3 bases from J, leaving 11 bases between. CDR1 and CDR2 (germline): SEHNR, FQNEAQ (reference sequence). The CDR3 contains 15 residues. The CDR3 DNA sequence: TGTGCCAGCAGCTTCCTCAGGGACTACACCGGGGAGCTGTTTTTT. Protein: CASSFLRDYTGELFF.

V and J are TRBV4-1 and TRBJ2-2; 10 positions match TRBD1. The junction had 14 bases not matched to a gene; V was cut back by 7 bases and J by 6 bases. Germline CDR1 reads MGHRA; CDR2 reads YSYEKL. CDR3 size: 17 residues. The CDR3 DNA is TGCGCCAGCACTATGTTGGTGGGACAGGGGCGCGCCGGGGAGCTGTTTTTT. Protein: CASTMLVGQGRAGELFF.

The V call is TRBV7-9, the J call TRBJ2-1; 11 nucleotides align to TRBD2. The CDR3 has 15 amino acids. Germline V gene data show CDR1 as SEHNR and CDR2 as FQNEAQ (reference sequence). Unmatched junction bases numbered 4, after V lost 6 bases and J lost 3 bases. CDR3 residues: CASSQLAGDYNEQFF. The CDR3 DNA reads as TGTGCCAGCAGTCAACTAGCGGGAGACTACAATGAGCAGTTCTTC.

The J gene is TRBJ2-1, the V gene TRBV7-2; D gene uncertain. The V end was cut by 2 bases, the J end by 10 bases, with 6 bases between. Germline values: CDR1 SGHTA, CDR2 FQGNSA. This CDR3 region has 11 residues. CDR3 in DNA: TGTGCCAGCAGCTTATACAGCGAGCAGTTCTTC. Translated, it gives CASSLYSEQFF.

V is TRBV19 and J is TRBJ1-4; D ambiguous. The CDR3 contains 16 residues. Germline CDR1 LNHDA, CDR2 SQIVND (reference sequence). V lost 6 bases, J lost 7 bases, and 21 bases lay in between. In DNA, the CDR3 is TGTGCCAGTAGGGGTCGGCCCGTTCGTTTGTCTGAAAAACTGTTTTTT. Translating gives CASRGRPVRLSEKLFF. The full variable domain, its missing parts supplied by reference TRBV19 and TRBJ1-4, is DGGITQSPKYLFRKEGQNVTLSCEQNLNHDAMYWYRQDPGQGLRLIYYSQIVNDFQKGDIAEGYSVSREKKESFPLTVTSAQKNPTAFYLCASRGRPVRLSEKLFFGSGTQLSVL.

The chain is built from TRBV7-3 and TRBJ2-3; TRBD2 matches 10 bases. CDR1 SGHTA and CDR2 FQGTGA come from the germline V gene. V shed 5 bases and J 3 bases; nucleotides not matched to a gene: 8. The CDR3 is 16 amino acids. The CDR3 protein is CASSPYGTSATDTQYF. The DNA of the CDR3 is TGTGCCAGCAGCCCCTACGGGACTAGCGCGACAGATACGCAGTATTTT.